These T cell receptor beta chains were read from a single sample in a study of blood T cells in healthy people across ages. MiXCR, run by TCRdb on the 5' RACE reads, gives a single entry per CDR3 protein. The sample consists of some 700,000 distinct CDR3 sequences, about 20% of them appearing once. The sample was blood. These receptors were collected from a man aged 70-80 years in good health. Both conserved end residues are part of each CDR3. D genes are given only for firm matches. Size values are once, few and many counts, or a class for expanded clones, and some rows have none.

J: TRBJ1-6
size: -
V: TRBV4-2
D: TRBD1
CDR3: CASSQTGTDRYNSPLHF
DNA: TGTGCCAGCAGCCAGACCGGGACAGACCGATATAATTCACCCCTCCACTTT

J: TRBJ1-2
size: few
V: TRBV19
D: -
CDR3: CASSTTGPLGYTF
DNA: TGTGCCAGTAGTACCACGGGGCCATTAGGCTACACCTTC

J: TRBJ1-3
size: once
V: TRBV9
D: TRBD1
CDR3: CASSTGTGGNSGNTIYF
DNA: TGTGCCAGCAGCACCGGGACAGGGGGAAACTCTGGAAACACCATATATTTT

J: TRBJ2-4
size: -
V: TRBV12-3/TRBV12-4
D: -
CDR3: CASGRTGETKNIQYF
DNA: TGTGCCAGCGGGAGGACAGGAGAGACCAAAAACATTCAGTACTTC

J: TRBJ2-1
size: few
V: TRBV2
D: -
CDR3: CASSEEATSYNEQFF
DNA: TGTGCCAGCAGTGAAGAGGCGACCTCCTACAATGAGCAGTTCTTC

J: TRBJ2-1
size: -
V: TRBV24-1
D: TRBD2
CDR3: CATSDRNRDYSYNEQFF
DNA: TGTGCCACCAGTGATCGCAACCGGGACTACTCCTACAATGAGCAGTTCTTC

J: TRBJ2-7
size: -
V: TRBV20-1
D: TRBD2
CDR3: CSAGGTSDPEQYF
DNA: TGCAGTGCTGGCGGGACTAGCGACCCCGAGCAGTACTTC

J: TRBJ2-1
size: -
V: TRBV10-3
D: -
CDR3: CAISGRGAYNEQFF
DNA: TGTGCCATCAGTGGCCGAGGGGCCTACAATGAGCAGTTCTTC

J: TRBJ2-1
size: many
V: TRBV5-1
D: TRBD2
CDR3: CASSLGGGPYNEQFF
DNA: TGTGCCAGCAGCTTAGGCGGGGGACCATACAATGAGCAGTTCTTC

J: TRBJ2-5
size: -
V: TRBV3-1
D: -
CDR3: CASSHSVGAGQETQYF
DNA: TGTGCCAGCAGCCACTCGGTGGGGGCCGGCCAAGAGACCCAGTACTTC

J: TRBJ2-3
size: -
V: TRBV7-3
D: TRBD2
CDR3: CASSFQIQTGLIYF
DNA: TGTGCCAGCAGCTTCCAGATCCAAACGGGACTAATTTATTTT

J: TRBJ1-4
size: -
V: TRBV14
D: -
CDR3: CASSQDGLRYEKLVF
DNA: TGTGCCAGCAGCCAAGACGGACTACGATACGAAAAACTGGTCTTT

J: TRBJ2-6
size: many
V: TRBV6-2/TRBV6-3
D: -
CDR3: CASHSLPQTSGANVLTF
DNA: TGTGCCAGTCACTCCCTACCTCAAACGTCTGGGGCCAACGTCCTGACTTTC

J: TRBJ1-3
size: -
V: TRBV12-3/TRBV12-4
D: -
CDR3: CASSTHGPGGNTIYF
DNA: TGTGCCAGCAGTACTCACGGGCCCGGTGGAAACACCATATATTTT

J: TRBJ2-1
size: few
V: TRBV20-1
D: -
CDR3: CSAIGGASGVRNEQFF
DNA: TGCAGTGCTATAGGGGGCGCAAGCGGGGTTAGGAATGAGCAGTTCTTC

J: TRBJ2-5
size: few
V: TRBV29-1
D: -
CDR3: CSVVSSQETQYF
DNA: TGCAGCGTTGTATCCAGCCAAGAGACCCAGTACTTC

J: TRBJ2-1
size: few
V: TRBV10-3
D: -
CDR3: CAISESTLGGLDEQFF
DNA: TGTGCCATCAGTGAGTCGACGCTGGGGGGGCTGGATGAGCAGTTCTTC

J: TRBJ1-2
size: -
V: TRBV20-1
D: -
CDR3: CSARSGRANYGYTF
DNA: TGCAGTGCTCGGTCAGGACGGGCGAACTATGGCTACACCTTC

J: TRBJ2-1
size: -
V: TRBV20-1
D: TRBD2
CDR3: CSASGASGSGEQFF
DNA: TGCAGTGCTAGCGGGGCTAGCGGGAGCGGTGAGCAGTTCTTC

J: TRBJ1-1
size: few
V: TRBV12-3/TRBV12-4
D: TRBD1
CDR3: CASSSNRGHIQSNTEAFF
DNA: TGTGCCAGCAGTTCAAACAGGGGGCATATACAATCGAACACTGAAGCTTTCTTT

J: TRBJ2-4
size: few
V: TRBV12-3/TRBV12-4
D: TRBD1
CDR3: CASSLRQGATQYF
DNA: TGCGCCAGCAGTTTAAGGCAGGGGGCGACTCAGTACTTC

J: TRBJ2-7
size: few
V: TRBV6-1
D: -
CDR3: CASSEAGVSYEQYF
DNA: TGTGCCAGCAGTGAAGCGGGGGTGAGCTACGAGCAGTACTTC